The 27 T cell receptor beta chains reported below all come from one sample, sequenced in a study of T cells in Graves' hyperthyroidism and ophthalmopathy (dated by TCRdb to the late 2010s). Receptor libraries were prepared by multiplex PCR. These reads were obtained on an Illumina HiSeq 2000. Amplification of TCR beta CDR3 regions was carried out from RNA transcripts. The TCR CDR3 was subjected to a first round of RT-PCR using the HTBI primer set and the Qiagen OneStep RT-PCR kit. TCRdb handled the public reads itself, with Q25 trimming in fastp and clone calling in MiXCR, and kept productive beta chains. Rows with a matching CDR3 protein are joined into one entry that keeps the most common DNA and genes. This sample holds about 210,000 distinct CDR3 sequences; roughly 17% were observed only once. The ten top clones hold around 50% of the sample. Specimen: blood. The origin of the receptors is a man between 50 and 59 years old with Graves' hyperthyroidism.

This clonotype was detected ten times or more. The chain recombines TRBV3-1 with TRBJ2-3; possibly TRBD2 for D (6 bases). The CDR3 is made up of 15 amino acids. Germline lookup yields CDR1 LGHDT and CDR2 YNNKEL (reference sequence). Trimming left V 0 bases short and J 4 bases short, with 11 bases between. CDR3 bases: TGTGCCAGCAGCCAAGACTTGCGGGGTTCAGATACGCAGTATTTT. Its protein product is CASSQDLRGSDTQYF.

This clonotype was recorded many times. This rearrangement joins TRBV7-9 to TRBJ2-7, with 8 bases matching TRBD2. Per germline, CDR1 SEHNR and CDR2 FQNEAQ (reference sequence). This CDR3 has 13 amino acids. V trimming: 5 bases; J trimming: 4 bases; junction bases outside the gene matches: 4. The DNA for the CDR3 is TGTGCCAGCAGCCCCCCTAGCGGGTACGAGCAGTACTTC. Translating it yields CASSPPSGYEQYF.

The table lists this clonotype with many counts. The chain couples TRBV7-9 to TRBJ2-5; D tentatively reads TRBD1 or TRBD2 (6 bases each). Deletions cut 1 base from V and 6 bases from J, with 12 bases between. Germline V CDR1 and CDR2: SEHNR, FQNEAQ (reference sequence). This CDR3 is built from 14 residues. The CDR3 region is CASSLGGAVQTQYF. In DNA, the CDR3 is TGTGCCAGCAGCTTAGGGGGGGCCGTCCAGACCCAGTACTTC.

This clonotype was counted a single time. The chain links TRBV28 to TRBJ1-2, with D perhaps matching TRBD1 (5 bases). The V end was cut by 4 bases, the J end by 6 bases, with 18 bases between. CDR1 and CDR2 from the germline V gene are MDHEN and SYDVKM. The CDR3 length is 15 residues. Written as DNA, the CDR3 is TGTGCCAGCAGTTCCGCCCAAACGGGACTCGATGGCTACACCTTC. Protein sequence: CASSSAQTGLDGYTF.

This clonotype has a count of ten or more. The chain recombines TRBV27 with TRBJ2-7; D is possibly TRBD2 (6 bases). Germline-derived CDR1 and CDR2 are MNHEY and SMNVEV (reference sequence). V gave up 5 bases and J gave up 1 base, with 18 bases separating them. This CDR3 region has 16 residues. The CDR3 DNA follows: TGTGCCAGCAGTGCGGATCGAGGCGGGATATCCTACGAGCAGTACTTC. Protein sequence: CASSADRGGISYEQYF.

About this clonotype: Just one base apart from a much larger clone, this may be a read error. This CDR3 reads CASSPQRESQYF. The CDR3 coding sequence is TGTGCCAGCAGTCCACAACGGGAGTCCCAGTACTTC. The V and J genes are TRBV28 and TRBJ2-5, with D perhaps matching TRBD2 (6 bases). The CDR3 loop spans 12 amino acids. Germline loops: CDR1 MDHEN, CDR2 SYDVKM. Trimming took off 5 bases at V and 9 bases at J, with 13 bases between the two ends.

This clonotype occurred many times. The chain couples TRBV3-1 to TRBJ2-7; no clear D. The CDR3 extends over 13 amino acids. Germline CDR1 LGHDT, CDR2 YNNKEL (reference sequence). V lost 1 base, J lost 2 bases, and 6 bases lay in between. The CDR3 spells CASSQALAYEQYF. The DNA of the CDR3 is TGTGCCAGCAGCCAAGCATTGGCCTACGAGCAGTACTTC.

As to this clonotype: One junction end disagrees with the germline gene, perhaps due to a read error. V usage is TRBV20-1 and J usage is TRBJ2-7; D remains ambiguous. Germline V gene lookup returns CDR1 DFQATT and CDR2 SNEGSKA (reference sequence). The CDR3 contains 13 residues. CDR3 in DNA: TGCAGTGTTAGACTCTCAAGCTCCTACGAGCAGTACTTC. Its translation: CSVRLSSSYEQYF.

Only one count was recorded for this clonotype. A clone one base away is much larger, so this may be a read error. The V and J genes are TRBV7-2 and TRBJ2-1, with 7 bases identical to TRBD2. V trimming: 6 bases; J trimming: 4 bases; junction bases outside the gene matches: 9. CDR1 is SGHTA, CDR2 FQGNSA, per germline. The CDR3 is 15 amino acids. The CDR3 DNA sequence: TGTGCCAGCAGTCACAGACCAGCGGGGTACAATGAGCAGTTCTTC. Translating gives CASSHRPAGYNEQFF. Drawing the rest from reference TRBV7-2 and TRBJ2-1, the complete variable domain is GAGVSQSPSNKVTEKGKDVELRCDPISGHTALYWYRQSLGQGLEFLIYFQGNSAPDKSGLPSDRFSAERTGGSVSTLTIQRTQQEDSAVYLCASSHRPAGYNEQFFGPGTRLTVL.

This clonotype was counted many times. The chain joins TRBV27 to TRBJ1-2; D might be TRBD1 (5 bases). The V gene lost 0 bases and the J gene lost 1 base, with 9 bases spanning the gap. CDR1 and CDR2 (germline): MNHEY, SMNVEV (reference sequence). The CDR3 has 15 amino acids. This CDR3 is CASSLSAGFNYGYTF. For the CDR3, the DNA is TGTGCCAGCAGTTTATCGGCAGGGTTTAACTATGGCTACACCTTC.

This clonotype appeared a few times. The V and J genes are TRBV6-1 and TRBJ2-5, with D tentatively TRBD1 (6 bases). Trimming took 6 bases from V and 5 from J, leaving 25 bases between them. The CDR3 covers 17 residues. The V gene's germline CDR1 is MNHNS and CDR2 SASEGT. The CDR3 loop is CASRSLGRTDYTETQYF. CDR3 coding DNA: TGTGCCAGCAGGTCCCTAGGCCGGACAGATTATACGGAGACCCAGTACTTC.

The rearrangement links TRBV20-1 to TRBJ2-3; 9 nucleotides agree with TRBD2. The CDR3 consists of 15 residues. V was pared by 3 bases and J by 2 bases, with 6 bases of the junction left unmatched. Germline-derived CDR1 and CDR2 are DFQATT and SNEGSKA (reference sequence). For the CDR3, the DNA is TGCAGTGCTAGGGGGGCGGGAGGGAACACAGATACGCAGTATTTT. It translates to CSARGAGGNTDTQYF.

The chain couples TRBV4-3 to TRBJ1-1, with D possibly being TRBD1 (6 bases). There are 14 residues in the CDR3. V was trimmed by 5 bases and J by 5 bases, leaving 15 bases between them. The germline CDR1 and CDR2 sequences are LGHNA and YSLEER. The CDR3 DNA is TGCGCCAGCAGCGACACAGGGTCAAGGACTGAAGCTTTCTTT. It translates to CASSDTGSRTEAFF.

The chain combines TRBV30 with TRBJ2-7; D not certain. The CDR3 has 13 residues. V was shortened by 0 bases and J by 4 bases, with 10 bases between the two germline ends. From germline, CDR1 is GTSNPN and CDR2 SVGIG (reference sequence). The CDR3: CAWSVGSTYEQYF. The CDR3 bases are TGTGCCTGGAGTGTAGGATCTACGTACGAGCAGTACTTC.

This clonotype came up many times. The CDR3 spells CASRQDGSYEQYF. DNA of the CDR3: TGTGCCAGCAGGCAGGATGGCTCCTACGAGCAGTACTTC. The gene calls are TRBV6-1 and TRBJ2-7; D gene unclear. The CDR3 is 13 amino acids. Germline lookup yields CDR1 MNHNS and CDR2 SASEGT. V lost 6 bases and J lost 0, with 9 bases in between.

This clonotype was detected ten times or more. The V gene is TRBV20-1, the J gene TRBJ1-5; no clear D gene. Germline CDR1 reads DFQATT; CDR2 reads SNEGSKA (reference sequence). The V and J ends lost 3 bases and 1 base respectively, with 10 bases between them. This CDR3 region has 14 residues. The CDR3 coding sequence is TGCAGTGCTAGCGAAACGCAAAGCAATCAGCCCCAGCATTTT. This translates into CSASETQSNQPQHF.

Here the CDR3 DNA reads TGTGCCAGCAGCTCCCGTTCCGGGACAGGGTCCTACGAGCAGTACTTC. This sequence encodes CASSSRSGTGSYEQYF. This chain connects TRBV27 to TRBJ2-7; 9 bases agree with TRBD1. The length of the CDR3 is 16 residues. The V gene's germline CDR1 is MNHEY and CDR2 SMNVEV (reference sequence). V shed 6 bases, J shed 1 base, and the junction held 10 bases outside the gene matches.

The gene calls are TRBV6-1 and TRBJ1-2; D is unresolved. Germline V CDR1 and CDR2: MNHNS, SASEGT. V shed 3 bases and J shed 7 bases, with 12 bases lying between them. This CDR3 is 13 amino acids long. In DNA, the CDR3 is TGTGCCAGCAGTGAGCGGCCATTTGGTGGCTACACCTTC. Translation: CASSERPFGGYTF.

This clonotype was detected a few times. The gene calls are TRBV5-6 and TRBJ2-7, with D possibly being TRBD2 (6 bases). CDR3 length equals 17 residues. CDR1 SGHDT and CDR2 YYEEEE come from the germline V gene. Trimming removed 1 base from V and 0 bases from J, with 17 bases in between. The CDR3 loop is CASSLRVAVTSSYEQYF. The CDR3, as DNA: TGTGCCAGCAGCTTGCGAGTAGCGGTTACGAGCTCCTACGAGCAGTACTTC. Full variable domain (remainder filled in from reference TRBV5-6 and TRBJ2-7): DAGVTQSPTHLIKTRGQQVTLRCSPKSGHDTVSWYQQALGQGPQFIFQYYEEEERQRGNFPDRFSGHQFPNYSSELNVNALLLGDSALYLCASSLRVAVTSSYEQYFGPGTRLTVT.

This clonotype was detected many times. V and J are TRBV6-5 and TRBJ2-5; 7 positions agree with TRBD2. In germline, CDR1 is MNHEY, CDR2 SVGAGI. With V trimmed by 2 bases and J by 4 bases, 7 bases remained unmatched. The CDR3 loop spans 15 amino acids. This chain's CDR3 is CASSYATGTTETQYF. The CDR3 region has the DNA TGTGCCAGCAGTTACGCTACCGGGACTACAGAGACCCAGTACTTC.

This chain uses TRBV7-3 with TRBJ2-1; 11 bases agree with TRBD2. V shed 5 bases and J 7 bases; nucleotides not matched to a gene: 7. The CDR3 spans 15 residues. Germline V gene lookup returns CDR1 SGHTA and CDR2 FQGTGA. The CDR3 sequence is CASSDGTSGSNEQFF. The CDR3 DNA follows: TGTGCCAGCAGCGACGGGACTAGCGGATCTAATGAGCAGTTCTTC.

The chain recombines TRBV2 with TRBJ2-1, with 12 nucleotides matching TRBD2. V lost 6 bases and J lost 0; bases outside the gene matches: 12. The germline CDR1 and CDR2 sequences are SNHLY and FYNNEI. The CDR3 runs to 19 residues. In DNA form, the CDR3 reads TGTGCCAGCAGATCCCTAGCGGGAGGGCCTACCTCCTCCTACAATGAGCAGTTCTTC. Translated, it gives CASRSLAGGPTSSYNEQFF.

This clonotype appeared a few times. The V and J genes are TRBV30 and TRBJ2-5; 8 positions agree with TRBD1. CDR1 and CDR2 (germline): GTSNPN, SVGIG (reference sequence). Trimming removed 0 bases from V and 3 bases from J; junction bases left unmatched: 9. The CDR3 sequence is 16 residues long. CDR3: CAWSVLVRGLEETQYF. The CDR3 nucleotides are TGTGCCTGGAGTGTACTGGTCAGGGGGCTGGAAGAGACCCAGTACTTC.

This clonotype showed up many times. The chain uses TRBV20-1 and TRBJ2-7; 8 positions match TRBD2. The CDR3 is 14 amino acids. The V and J ends lost 6 bases and 4 bases, in that order; junction bases with no gene match: 11. The germline gives CDR1 DFQATT, CDR2 SNEGSKA (reference sequence). The CDR3 bases are TGCAGTGCCCAAATCAGCGGGAGTGTTTACGAGCAGTACTTC. This translates into CSAQISGSVYEQYF.

In its sample, this clonotype was seen many times. DNA of the CDR3: TGCAGTGCTGCGCCCCGGGACAGGGAAAACGAGCAGTACTTC. It codes for CSAAPRDRENEQYF. The chain recombines TRBV20-1 with TRBJ2-7, with TRBD1 identical over 9 bases. The germline gives CDR1 DFQATT, CDR2 SNEGSKA (reference sequence). J gave up 5 bases and V 5 bases, and 10 bases lay outside the gene matches. This CDR3 is 14 amino acids long.

In its sample, this clonotype was seen many times. The chain combines TRBV10-2 with TRBJ2-3; D not resolved. CDR3 size: 16 residues. V lost 4 bases, J lost 0 bases, and 14 bases lay in between. Germline assignment: CDR1 WSHSY and CDR2 SAAADI. The CDR3 loop reads CASSVPSDASTDTQYF. DNA of the CDR3: TGCGCCAGCAGTGTGCCCAGCGACGCTAGCACAGATACGCAGTATTTT.

The V gene is TRBV20-1, the J gene TRBJ2-5; D is perhaps TRBD2 (5 bases). Trimming removed 5 bases from V and 4 bases from J, with 8 bases in between. This CDR3 has 11 amino acids. The germline V gene has CDR1 DFQATT and CDR2 SNEGSKA (reference sequence). This chain's CDR3 is CSAPAGETQYF. The CDR3, as DNA: TGCAGTGCTCCGGCGGGAGAGACCCAGTACTTC.